This TCR beta chain was documented in a study of cytomegalovirus exposure and HLA in healthy donors. The PCR was carried out with 60 Vbeta primers and 13 Jbeta primers. Produced via immunoSEQ multiplex PCR; TCRdb's table is partial and in-frame only. The sample shows more than 80,000 clones, roughly 86% of them seen only once. Study-level results: Earlier analysis yielded a pattern in which most TCR beta V segments were productive about 90% or about 30% of the time.

All the people who gave samples were healthy bone marrow donors. About this clone itself: Its antigen is as yet unknown.

Sequenced input: PBMCs. The clonotype comes from a man in his thirties or forties in good health and CMV-seropositive.

In DNA form, the CDR3 reads TGTGCCAGCAGTACCGACAGGCTGGGTCAGCCCCAGCATTTT. Translation gives CASSTDRLGQPQHF. The chain uses TRBV27 and TRBJ1-5, with D perhaps TRBD1 (6 bases). Trimming removed 5 bases from V and 6 bases from J, with 14 bases in between. CDR3 length equals 14 residues. Germline CDR1 MNHEY, CDR2 SMNVEV (reference sequence).